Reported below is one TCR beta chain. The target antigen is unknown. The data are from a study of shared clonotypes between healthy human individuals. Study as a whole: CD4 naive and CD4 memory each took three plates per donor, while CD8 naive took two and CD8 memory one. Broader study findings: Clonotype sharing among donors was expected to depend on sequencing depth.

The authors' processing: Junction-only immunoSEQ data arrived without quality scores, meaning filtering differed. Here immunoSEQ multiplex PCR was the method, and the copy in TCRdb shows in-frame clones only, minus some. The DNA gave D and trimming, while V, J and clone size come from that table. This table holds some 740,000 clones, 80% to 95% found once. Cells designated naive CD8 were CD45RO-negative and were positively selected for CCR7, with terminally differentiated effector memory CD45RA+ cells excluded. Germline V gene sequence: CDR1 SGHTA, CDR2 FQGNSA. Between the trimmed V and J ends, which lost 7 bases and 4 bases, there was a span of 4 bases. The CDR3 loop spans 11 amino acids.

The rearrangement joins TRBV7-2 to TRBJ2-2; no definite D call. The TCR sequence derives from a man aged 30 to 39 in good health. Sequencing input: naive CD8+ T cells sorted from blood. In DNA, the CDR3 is TGTGCCAGCACCCTCACCGGGGAGCTGTTTTTT. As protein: CASTLTGELFF.